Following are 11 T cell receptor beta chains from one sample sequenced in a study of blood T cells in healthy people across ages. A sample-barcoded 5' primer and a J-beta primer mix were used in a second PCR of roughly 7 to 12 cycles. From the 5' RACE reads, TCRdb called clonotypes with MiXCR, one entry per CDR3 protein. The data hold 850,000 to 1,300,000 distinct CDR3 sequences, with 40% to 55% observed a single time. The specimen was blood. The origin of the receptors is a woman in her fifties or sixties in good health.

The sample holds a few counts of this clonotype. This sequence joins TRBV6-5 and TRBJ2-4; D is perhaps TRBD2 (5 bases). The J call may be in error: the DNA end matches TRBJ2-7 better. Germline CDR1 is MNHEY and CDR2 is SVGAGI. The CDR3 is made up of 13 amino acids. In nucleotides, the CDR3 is TGTGCCAGCGGTCTTGGGAGAGTCTACGAGCAGTACTTC. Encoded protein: CASGLGRVYEQYF.

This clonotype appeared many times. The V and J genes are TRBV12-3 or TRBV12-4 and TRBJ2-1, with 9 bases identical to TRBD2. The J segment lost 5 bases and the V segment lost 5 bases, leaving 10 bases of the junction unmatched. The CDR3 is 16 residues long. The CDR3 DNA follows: TGTGCCAGCAGTCGTACCGGGACTAGCCCTAACAATGAGCAGTTCTTC. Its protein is CASSRTGTSPNNEQFF.

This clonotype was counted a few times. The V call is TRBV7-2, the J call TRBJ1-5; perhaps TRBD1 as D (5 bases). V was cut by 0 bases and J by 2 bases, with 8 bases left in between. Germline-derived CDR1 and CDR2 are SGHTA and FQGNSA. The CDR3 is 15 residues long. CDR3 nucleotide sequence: TGTGCCAGCAGCTTAGCGGGGGAAGGCAATCAGCCCCAGCATTTT. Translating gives CASSLAGEGNQPQHF.

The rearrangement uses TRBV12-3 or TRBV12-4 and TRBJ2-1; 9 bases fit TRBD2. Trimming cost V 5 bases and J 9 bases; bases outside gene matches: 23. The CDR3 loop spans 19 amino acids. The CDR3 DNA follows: TGTGCCAGCAGTCTACGCCTCGGGAGCGCCAGCGGGAGGATGGGTGAGCAGTTCTTC. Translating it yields CASSLRLGSASGRMGEQFF.

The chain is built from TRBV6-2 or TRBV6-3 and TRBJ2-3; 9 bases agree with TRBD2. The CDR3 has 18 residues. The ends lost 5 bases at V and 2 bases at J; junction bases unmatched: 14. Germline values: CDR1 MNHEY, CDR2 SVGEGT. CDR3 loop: CASSDPGLAGLNTDTQYF. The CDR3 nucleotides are TGTGCCAGCAGTGACCCGGGGCTAGCGGGATTGAACACAGATACGCAGTATTTT.

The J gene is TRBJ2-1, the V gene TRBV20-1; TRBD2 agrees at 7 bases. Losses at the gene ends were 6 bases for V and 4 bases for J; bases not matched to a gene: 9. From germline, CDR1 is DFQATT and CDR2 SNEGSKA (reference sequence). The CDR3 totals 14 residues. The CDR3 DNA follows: TGCAGTGCAAAGCTAGCGGAAACTTACAATGAGCAGTTCTTC. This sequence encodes CSAKLAETYNEQFF.

The CDR3 sequence is CASSVGHSPREQYF. The CDR3 DNA follows: TGTGCCAGCAGCGTGGGACATTCCCCCCGGGAGCAGTACTTC. This chain uses TRBV9 with TRBJ2-4; perhaps D is TRBD1 or TRBD2 (6 bases each). Trimming cost V 2 bases and J 13 bases, with 19 bases left between them. The CDR3 is 14 residues long. The germline V gene has CDR1 SGDLS and CDR2 YYNGEE.

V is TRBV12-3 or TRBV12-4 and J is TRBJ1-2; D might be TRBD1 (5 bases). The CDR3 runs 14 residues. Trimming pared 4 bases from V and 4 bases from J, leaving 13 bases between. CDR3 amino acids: CASSYGEGPYGYTF. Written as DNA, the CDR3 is TGTGCCAGCAGTTATGGAGAGGGGCCCTATGGCTACACCTTC.

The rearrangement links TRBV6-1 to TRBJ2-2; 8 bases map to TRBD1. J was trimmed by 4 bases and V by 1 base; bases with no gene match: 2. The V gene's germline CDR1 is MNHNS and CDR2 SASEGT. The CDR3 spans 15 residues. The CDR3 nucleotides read TGTGCCAGCAGTGAAGGGGGGACAGGCACCGGGGAGCTGTTTTTT. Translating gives CASSEGGTGTGELFF.

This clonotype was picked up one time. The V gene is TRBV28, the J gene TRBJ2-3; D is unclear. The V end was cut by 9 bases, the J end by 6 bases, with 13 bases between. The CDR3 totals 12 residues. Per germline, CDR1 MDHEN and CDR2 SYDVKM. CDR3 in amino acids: CASGTPGDTQYF. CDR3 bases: TGTGCCAGTGGCACTCCTGGGGATACGCAGTATTTT.

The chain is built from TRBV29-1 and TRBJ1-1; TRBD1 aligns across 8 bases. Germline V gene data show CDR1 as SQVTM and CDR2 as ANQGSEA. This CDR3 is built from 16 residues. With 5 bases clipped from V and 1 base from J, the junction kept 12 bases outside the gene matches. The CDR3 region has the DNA TGCAGCGTTTTAGGTGGGCCGACAGGGGCGAACACTGAAGCTTTCTTT. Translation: CSVLGGPTGANTEAFF.